This entry lists 31 T cell receptor beta chains sequenced from one sample in a study of CD8+CD57+ T cells in acquired aplastic anemia (dated by TCRdb to the late 2010s). Data came from an Illumina HiSeq 2000. Profiling of TCR beta VDJ combinations and CDR3 sequences used genomic DNA as the template. Using fastp at Q25 and MiXCR, TCRdb reprocessed the public reads and kept productive beta chains. Entries that share a CDR3 protein sequence are merged under the most common genes and DNA. The table for this sample lists about 48,000 distinct CDR3 sequences; 70% to 80% of them were counted only once. Approximately 34% of the sample belongs to the ten largest clones. Material for sequencing was sorted CD4+, CD8+, or CD8+CD57+ T cells (not recorded which) from PBMCs. The source is a human donor in good health, serving as a control.

This clonotype qualifies as medium-sized. The chain links TRBV15 to TRBJ1-2; TRBD1 might be the D (5 bases). V was cut by 0 bases and J by 2 bases, with 10 bases left in between. Germline-derived CDR1 and CDR2 are LNHNV and YYDKDF (reference sequence). The CDR3 length is 15 residues. The DNA for the CDR3 is TGTGCCACCAGCAGAGATAGATGGGGCAACTATGGCTACACCTTC. It is translated as CATSRDRWGNYGYTF.

This clonotype was detected a few times. V is TRBV29-1 and J is TRBJ1-1, with D maybe TRBD1 (6 bases). The CDR3 totals 11 residues. Trimming stripped 8 bases from V and 5 bases from J, with 12 bases between. Germline CDR1 and CDR2: SQVTM and ANQGSEA. CDR3 in DNA: TGCAGCTTAGATAGGGGGACTGAAGCTTTCTTT. It yields the protein CSLDRGTEAFF.

Notes on this clonotype: At one end the junction does not follow the germline gene, possibly because of a read error. The chain couples TRBV6-4 to TRBJ2-2, with 7 bases fitting TRBD1. This CDR3 is 15 amino acids long. Per germline, CDR1 MRHNA and CDR2 SNTAGT. The CDR3 here is CASSATGLDTGELFF. The CDR3 DNA sequence: TGCGCCAGCAGTGCGACAGGGTTGGACACCGGGGAGCTGTTTTTT.

This clonotype qualifies as large (0.1 to 1%). The chain uses TRBV25-1 and TRBJ1-1, with unresolved D. CDR3 length: 12 amino acids. The germline V and J ends were trimmed by 2 bases and 12 bases, with 13 bases remaining between them. Per germline, CDR1 MGHDK and CDR2 SYGVNS. The DNA of the CDR3 is TGTGCCAGCAGTGAAGGGGATTTTGTGACTTTCTTT. Translating it yields CASSEGDFVTFF.

The rearrangement joins TRBV29-1 to TRBJ2-3, with 8 bases that match TRBD1. Losses at the gene ends were 7 bases for V and 0 bases for J; bases not matched to a gene: 6. Germline CDR1 SQVTM, CDR2 ANQGSEA. This CDR3 is 14 amino acids long. The CDR3 protein is CSGTGWASTDTQYF. For the CDR3, the DNA is TGCAGCGGGACAGGGTGGGCTAGCACAGATACGCAGTATTTT.

The chain is built from TRBV7-6 and TRBJ2-7; D not resolved. Trimming removed 3 bases from V and 4 bases from J, with 10 bases in between. Germline-derived CDR1 and CDR2 are SGHVS and FNYEAQ. The CDR3 is made up of 13 amino acids. CDR3 sequence (DNA): TGTGCCAGCAGCTTGAGTCTTTCTTACGAGCAGTACTTC. Translation gives CASSLSLSYEQYF.

V is TRBV11-1 and J is TRBJ2-1, with D perhaps assigned TRBD1 or TRBD2 (5 bases each). Germline V gives CDR1 SGHAT, CDR2 FQDESV (reference sequence). The CDR3 is 18 amino acids. V was clipped by 0 bases and J by 0 bases, with 15 bases between them. CDR3 sequence (DNA): TGTGCCAGCAGCTTAGCCTCTGGGGACGCAAGCTCCTACAATGAGCAGTTCTTC. Translated, it gives CASSLASGDASSYNEQFF.

This clonotype showed up just once. The chain is built from TRBV7-2 and TRBJ1-3; D not certain. Trimming took off 5 bases at V and 4 bases at J, with 9 bases between the two ends. The CDR3 extends over 13 amino acids. The germline V gene has CDR1 SGHTA and CDR2 FQGNSA. The CDR3 sequence is CASSEDAGNTIYF. CDR3 in DNA: TGTGCCAGCAGCGAGGACGCCGGAAACACCATATATTTT.

The gene calls are TRBV9 and TRBJ2-7; a weak D match, TRBD1 (7 bases). V lost 3 bases and J lost 3, with 13 bases in between. Germline CDR1 is SGDLS and CDR2 is YYNGEE. CDR3 length: 14 residues. The CDR3 region has the DNA TGTGCCAGCAGCGCAGGGGGAGGAGGCTACGAGCAGTACTTC. Amino acids: CASSAGGGGYEQYF.

This clonotype was seen only a few times. The genes are TRBV7-9 and TRBJ2-5; 7 bases align to TRBD1. With 5 bases clipped from V and 4 bases from J, the junction kept 13 bases outside the gene matches. CDR1 SEHNR and CDR2 FQNEAQ come from the germline V gene (reference sequence). The length of the CDR3 is 16 residues. The CDR3: CASSRLTGLLRETQYF. For the CDR3, the DNA is TGTGCCAGCAGCCGCCTGACAGGGTTATTAAGAGAGACCCAGTACTTC.

This clonotype was seen more than once but under ten times. The chain couples TRBV7-9 to TRBJ1-1; perhaps TRBD1 as D (6 bases). The length of the CDR3 is 15 residues. The germline V gene encodes CDR1 SEHNR and CDR2 FQNEAQ (reference sequence). V lost 6 bases to trimming and J lost 5 bases, with 19 bases between them. The CDR3 DNA reads TGTGCCAGCAGACCAGAGGGGGGGCAGAGGACTGAAGCTTTCTTT. As protein: CASRPEGGQRTEAFF.

The chain uses TRBV10-3 and TRBJ2-1; D unclear. The germline V gene has CDR1 ENHRY and CDR2 SYGVKD. The CDR3 consists of 12 residues. V was trimmed by 5 bases and J by 4 bases, leaving 6 bases between them. The DNA of the CDR3 is TGTGCCATCAGTCACACTTACAATGAGCAGTTCTTC. It yields the protein CAISHTYNEQFF.

The chain recombines TRBV9 with TRBJ1-2, with no clear D. Germline CDR1 reads SGDLS; CDR2 reads YYNGEE. The germline V and J ends were trimmed by 0 bases and 2 bases, with 8 bases remaining between them. The CDR3 runs 14 residues. CDR3 DNA: TGTGCCAGCAGCGTAGGCGGGTCCAACTATGGCTACACCTTC. Protein sequence: CASSVGGSNYGYTF.

This chain links TRBV7-6 with TRBJ1-6; TRBD1 might be the D (6 bases). Per germline, CDR1 SGHVS and CDR2 FNYEAQ. V was clipped by 4 bases and J by 10 bases, with 8 bases between them. The CDR3 is 12 residues long. CDR3 nucleotide sequence: TGTGCCAGCAGCTCAGGGGAATCACCCCTCCACTTT. This gives the protein CASSSGESPLHF.

The chain recombines TRBV7-2 with TRBJ2-7; 8 bases agree with TRBD2. The J segment lost 7 bases and the V segment lost 5 bases, leaving 4 bases of the junction unmatched. The CDR3 length is 12 residues. CDR1 SGHTA and CDR2 FQGNSA come from the germline V gene. CDR3 sequence (DNA): TGTGCCAGCAGCCTTAGCGGGACAGAGCAGTACTTC. Protein product: CASSLSGTEQYF.

The chain uses TRBV2 and TRBJ2-2; the D gene is possibly TRBD2 (5 bases). This CDR3 is built from 15 residues. In germline, CDR1 is SNHLY, CDR2 FYNNEI. Trimming took off 6 bases at V and 7 bases at J, with 18 bases between the two ends. The CDR3 spells CASRGKSSTVGELFF. The CDR3 DNA sequence: TGTGCCAGCAGGGGGAAGTCTAGCACGGTCGGGGAGCTGTTTTTT.

V and J are TRBV19 and TRBJ1-1, with 7 bases aligning to TRBD1. This CDR3 is built from 12 residues. J was trimmed by 9 bases and V by 6 bases; bases with no gene match: 7. Per the germline V gene, CDR1 is LNHDA and CDR2 is SQIVND (reference sequence). In DNA, the CDR3 is TGTGCCAGTAGGTCGACAGGGCGGAAAGCTTTCTTT. It codes for CASRSTGRKAFF.

The chain combines TRBV20-1 with TRBJ2-7; the match to TRBD2 covers 9 bases. V was clipped by 5 bases and J by 7 bases; unmatched bases: 15. Germline V gives CDR1 DFQATT, CDR2 SNEGSKA (reference sequence). This CDR3 is built from 15 residues. The CDR3 DNA is TGCAGTGCTCCGCCTATAGCGGGGGCGGCCGGGGAGCAGTACTTC. As protein: CSAPPIAGAAGEQYF.

There are many counts of this clonotype. The chain uses TRBV14 and TRBJ1-1; a weak D match, TRBD1 (5 bases). Trimming left V 0 bases short and J 7 bases short, with 24 bases between. The germline CDR1 and CDR2 sequences are SGHDN and FVKESK. The CDR3 consists of 18 residues. This CDR3 is CASSQDGHVAGPNVEAFF. The CDR3 DNA is TGTGCCAGCAGCCAAGATGGACACGTGGCAGGGCCTAACGTTGAAGCTTTCTTT.

The gene calls are TRBV6-4 and TRBJ2-7; D is uncertain. Trimming removed 4 bases at V and 0 bases at J, with 7 bases between. From germline, CDR1 is MRHNA and CDR2 SNTAGT. The CDR3 has 13 residues. The CDR3 nucleotides are TGTGCCAGCAGTGTGCCGATCTCCTACGAGCAGTACTTC. Translation: CASSVPISYEQYF.

This clonotype was recorded a few times. The V gene is TRBV15, the J gene TRBJ2-3; 13 nucleotides agree with TRBD2. Per the germline V gene, CDR1 is LNHNV and CDR2 is YYDKDF (reference sequence). V dropped 3 bases and J dropped 5; count of bases not matched to a gene: 8. This CDR3 has 17 amino acids. This CDR3 is CATSSYGLAGVGDTQYF. The CDR3 DNA sequence: TGTGCCACCAGCAGCTACGGACTAGCGGGAGTGGGAGATACGCAGTATTTT.

The chain is built from TRBV10-3 and TRBJ2-1; TRBD1 might be the D (6 bases). This CDR3 is 15 amino acids long. CDR1 is ENHRY and CDR2 is SYGVKD in the germline V gene. V was pared by 2 bases and J by 9 bases, with 17 bases between. CDR3: CAISEPTSRGSEQFF. The CDR3, as DNA: TGTGCCATCAGTGAGCCGACGTCTAGGGGGAGTGAGCAGTTCTTC.

V usage is TRBV20-1 and J usage is TRBJ2-7; possible D gene TRBD2, 5 bases. The CDR3 consists of 17 residues. The V gene lost 4 bases and the J gene lost 6 bases, with 28 bases spanning the gap. Looked up from germline, CDR1 is DFQATT and CDR2 is SNEGSKA (reference sequence). The CDR3 region is CSATPYLISTGSIEQYF. The CDR3 nucleotides are TGCAGTGCTACACCCTACCTGATATCTACGGGAAGTATCGAGCAGTACTTC.

This chain uses TRBV10-1 with TRBJ2-7; D call uncertain. Germline lookup yields CDR1 WNHNN and CDR2 SYGVQD (reference sequence). This CDR3 has 12 amino acids. V gave up 3 bases and J gave up 5 bases, with 8 bases separating them. The CDR3 DNA follows: TGCGCCAGCAGTGATGCGAGTCACGAGCAGTACTTC. Translation gives CASSDASHEQYF.

This clonotype was counted between two and nine times. This chain links TRBV10-1 with TRBJ2-3, with D uncertain. The V gene's germline CDR1 is WNHNN and CDR2 SYGVQD (reference sequence). CDR3 length equals 13 residues. Between the trimmed V and J ends, which lost 0 bases and 9 bases, there was a span of 10 bases. The CDR3 protein is CASSESGRGTQYF. CDR3 bases: TGCGCCAGCAGTGAGTCTGGTCGTGGCACGCAGTATTTT.

The V and J genes are TRBV2 and TRBJ1-1; D not resolved. Trimming pared 5 bases from V and 6 bases from J, leaving 10 bases between. Germline lookup yields CDR1 SNHLY and CDR2 FYNNEI. The CDR3 consists of 12 residues. The CDR3 bases are TGTGCCAGCAGTTCTGCTGCCGCTGAAGCTTTCTTT. Amino acid sequence: CASSSAAAEAFF.

This rearrangement joins TRBV7-2 to TRBJ2-7; D is perhaps TRBD1 (5 bases). Trimming took 8 bases from V and 0 from J, leaving 11 bases between them. Germline V CDR1 and CDR2: SGHTA, FQGNSA. The CDR3 contains 13 residues. DNA for the CDR3: TGTGCCAGCTCGATACAGGCCTCCTACGAGCAGTACTTC. It encodes CASSIQASYEQYF.

The rearrangement links TRBV7-8 to TRBJ1-5; TRBD1 aligns across 8 bases. From germline, CDR1 is SGHVS and CDR2 FQNEAQ. The CDR3 spans 13 residues. The trim removed 5 bases at V and 7 bases at J, leaving 4 bases unmatched. Here the CDR3 reads CASSQDRDQPQHF. The CDR3 bases are TGTGCCAGCAGCCAGGACAGGGACCAGCCCCAGCATTTT.

The chain carries TRBV29-1 and TRBJ1-2; weak D call: TRBD1 (5 bases). The V gene lost 3 bases and the J gene lost 8 bases, with 22 bases spanning the gap. CDR3 length: 15 residues. Germline CDR1 and CDR2: SQVTM and ANQGSEA. The CDR3 DNA reads as TGCAGCGTTGACGGGGGGATTGGCGTTTTGGGAGGCTACACCTTC. Protein product: CSVDGGIGVLGGYTF.

In this sample, this clonotype turned up a few times. The CDR3 is CASSDGVGSSPLHF. The CDR3, as DNA: TGCGCCAGCAGTGACGGGGTTGGCAGTTCACCCCTCCACTTT. The chain uses TRBV10-2 and TRBJ1-6; D ambiguous. V lost 3 bases and J lost 9, with 12 bases in between. The CDR3 is made up of 14 amino acids. Germline V CDR1 and CDR2: WSHSY, SAAADI.

By sample share, this clonotype is medium-sized. The chain carries TRBV20-1 and TRBJ2-7; maybe TRBD2 (6 bases). The CDR3 is 16 residues long. V shed 6 bases and J shed 3 bases, with 24 bases lying between them. Germline lookup yields CDR1 DFQATT and CDR2 SNEGSKA (reference sequence). CDR3 sequence: CSAICPEGPLHYEQYF. CDR3 bases: TGCAGTGCGATCTGCCCGGAGGGTCCCCTTCACTACGAGCAGTACTTC.